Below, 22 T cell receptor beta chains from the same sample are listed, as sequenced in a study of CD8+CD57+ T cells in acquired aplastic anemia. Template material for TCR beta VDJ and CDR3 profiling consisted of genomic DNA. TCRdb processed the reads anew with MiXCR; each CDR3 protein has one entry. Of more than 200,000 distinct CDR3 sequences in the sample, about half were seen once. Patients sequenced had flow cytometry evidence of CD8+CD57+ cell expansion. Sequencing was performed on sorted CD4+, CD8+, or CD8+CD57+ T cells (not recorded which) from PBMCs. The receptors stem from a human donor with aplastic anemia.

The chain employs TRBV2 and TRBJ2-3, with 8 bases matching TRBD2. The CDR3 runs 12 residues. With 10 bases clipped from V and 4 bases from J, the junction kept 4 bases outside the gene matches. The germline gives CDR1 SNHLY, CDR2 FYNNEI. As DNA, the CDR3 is TGTGCCACCAGCGGGGGCGCAGATACGCAGTATTTT. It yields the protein CATSGGADTQYF.

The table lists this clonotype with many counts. The CDR3, as DNA: TGCAGTGCTGTGAGCGGGGGGGCCTCTTATACGCAGTATTTT. Protein product: CSAVSGGASYTQYF. This chain links TRBV20-1 with TRBJ2-3, with 10 bases aligning to TRBD2. This CDR3 region has 14 residues. CDR1 is DFQATT, CDR2 SNEGSKA, per germline (reference sequence). The V and J ends lost 5 bases and 7 bases, in that order; junction bases with no gene match: 9.

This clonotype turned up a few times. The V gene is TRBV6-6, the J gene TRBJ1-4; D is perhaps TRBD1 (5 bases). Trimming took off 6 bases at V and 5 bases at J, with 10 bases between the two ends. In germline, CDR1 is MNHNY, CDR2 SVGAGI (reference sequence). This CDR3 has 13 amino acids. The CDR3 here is CASRPGGNEKLFF. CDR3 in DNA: TGTGCCAGCAGACCTGGGGGAAATGAAAAACTGTTTTTT.

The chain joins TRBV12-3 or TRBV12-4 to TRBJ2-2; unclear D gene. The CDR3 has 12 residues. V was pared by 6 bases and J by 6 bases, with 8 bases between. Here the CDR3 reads CASSPMSGELFF. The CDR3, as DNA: TGTGCCAGCAGCCCTATGTCCGGGGAGCTGTTTTTT.

The CDR3 loop reads CASSFRTSRANEQYF. The CDR3 coding sequence is TGTGCCAGCAGCTTCCGGACTAGCAGGGCCAATGAGCAGTATTTT. This sequence joins TRBV7-2 and TRBJ2-3, with 8 bases matching TRBD2. Germline CDR1 and CDR2: SGHTA and FQGNSA. After removal of 3 bases from V and 11 bases from J, the junction contained 13 bases not matched to a gene. The CDR3 length is 15 residues. The whole variable domain, remainder taken from reference TRBV7-2 and TRBJ2-3, is GAGVSQSPSNKVTEKGKDVELRCDPISGHTALYWYRQSLGQGLEFLIYFQGNSAPDKSGLPSDRFSAERTGGSVSTLTIQRTQQEDSAVYLCASSFRTSRANEQYFGPGTRLTVL.

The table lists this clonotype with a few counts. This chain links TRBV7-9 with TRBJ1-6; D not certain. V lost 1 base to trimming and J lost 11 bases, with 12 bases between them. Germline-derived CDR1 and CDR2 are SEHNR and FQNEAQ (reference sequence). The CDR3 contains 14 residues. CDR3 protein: CASSLDSFTAPLHF. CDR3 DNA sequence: TGTGCCAGCAGCTTAGACAGTTTCACTGCACCCCTCCACTTT.

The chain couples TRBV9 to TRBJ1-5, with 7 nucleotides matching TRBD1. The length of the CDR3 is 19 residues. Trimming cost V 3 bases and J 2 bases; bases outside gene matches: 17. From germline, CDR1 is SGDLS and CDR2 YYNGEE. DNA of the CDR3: TGTGCCAGCAGCGCCCCCCGAGGGGGCTTTAAAGGCGGCAATCAGCCCCAGCATTTT. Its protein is CASSAPRGGFKGGNQPQHF.

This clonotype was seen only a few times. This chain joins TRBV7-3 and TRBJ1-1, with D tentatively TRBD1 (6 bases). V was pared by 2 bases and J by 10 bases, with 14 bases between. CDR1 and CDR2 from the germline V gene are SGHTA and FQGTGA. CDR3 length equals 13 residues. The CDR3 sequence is CASSLLGGAGAFF. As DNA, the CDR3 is TGTGCCAGCAGCTTATTGGGGGGCGCGGGAGCTTTCTTT.

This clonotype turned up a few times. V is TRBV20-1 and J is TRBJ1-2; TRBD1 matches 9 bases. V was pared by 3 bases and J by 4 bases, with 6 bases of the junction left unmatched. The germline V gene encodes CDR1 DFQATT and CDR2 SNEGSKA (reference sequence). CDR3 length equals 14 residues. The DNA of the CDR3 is TGCAGTGCTAGGGGGACAGGGTCGAGCTATGGCTACACCTTC. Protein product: CSARGTGSSYGYTF.

The CDR3 DNA follows: TGTGCTAGACAGCCGAACACTGAAGCTTTCTTT. Its translation is CARQPNTEAFF. The chain links TRBV7-6 to TRBJ1-1; maybe TRBD1 (5 bases). The CDR3 is 11 residues long. Germline loops: CDR1 SGHVS, CDR2 FNYEAQ.

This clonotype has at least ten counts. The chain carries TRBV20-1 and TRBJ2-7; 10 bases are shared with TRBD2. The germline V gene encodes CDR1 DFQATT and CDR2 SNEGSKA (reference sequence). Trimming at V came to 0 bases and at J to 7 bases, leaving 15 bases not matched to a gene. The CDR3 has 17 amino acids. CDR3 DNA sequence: TGCAGTGCTAGAGATAAGAGAGCGGGGGGGCTGGCGGGGGAGCAGTACTTC. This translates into CSARDKRAGGLAGEQYF.

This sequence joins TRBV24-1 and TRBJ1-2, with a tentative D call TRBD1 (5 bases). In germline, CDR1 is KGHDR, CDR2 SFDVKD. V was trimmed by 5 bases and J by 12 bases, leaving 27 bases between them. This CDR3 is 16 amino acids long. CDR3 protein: CATSVGPRGGEAGNTF. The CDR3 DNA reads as TGTGCCACCAGTGTGGGCCCCCGGGGCGGAGAGGCTGGAAACACCTTC.

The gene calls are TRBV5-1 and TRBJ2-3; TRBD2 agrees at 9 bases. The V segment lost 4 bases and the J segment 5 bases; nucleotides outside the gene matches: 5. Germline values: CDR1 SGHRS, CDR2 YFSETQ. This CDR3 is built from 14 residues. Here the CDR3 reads CASSIAGGGDTQYF. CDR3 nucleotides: TGCGCCAGCAGCATTGCGGGGGGGGGAGATACGCAGTATTTT.

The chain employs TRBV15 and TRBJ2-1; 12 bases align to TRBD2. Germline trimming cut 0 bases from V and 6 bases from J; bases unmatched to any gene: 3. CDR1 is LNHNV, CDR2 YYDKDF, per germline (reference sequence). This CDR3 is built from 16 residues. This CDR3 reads CATSRELAGGGNEQFF. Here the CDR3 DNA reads TGTGCCACCAGCAGAGAACTAGCGGGGGGTGGCAATGAGCAGTTCTTC. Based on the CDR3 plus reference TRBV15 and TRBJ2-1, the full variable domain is DAMVIQNPRYQVTQFGKPVTLSCSQTLNHNVMYWYQQKSSQAPKLLFHYYDKDFNNEADTPDNFQSRRPNTSFCFLDIRSPGLGDTAMYLCATSRELAGGGNEQFFGPGTRLTVL.

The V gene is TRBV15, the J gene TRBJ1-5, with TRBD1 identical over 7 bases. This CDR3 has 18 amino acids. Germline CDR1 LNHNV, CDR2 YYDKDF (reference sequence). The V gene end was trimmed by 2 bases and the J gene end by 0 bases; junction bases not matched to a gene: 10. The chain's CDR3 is CATSRPRQGANSNQPQHF. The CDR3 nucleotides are TGTGCCACCAGCAGACCCCGACAGGGAGCGAATAGCAATCAGCCCCAGCATTTT.

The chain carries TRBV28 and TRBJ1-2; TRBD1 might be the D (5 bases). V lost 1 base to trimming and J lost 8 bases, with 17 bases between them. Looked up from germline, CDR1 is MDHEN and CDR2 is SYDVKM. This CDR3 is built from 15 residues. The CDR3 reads CASSLLGTAGFGYTF. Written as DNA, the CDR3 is TGTGCCAGCAGTTTATTAGGGACGGCGGGCTTCGGCTACACCTTC.

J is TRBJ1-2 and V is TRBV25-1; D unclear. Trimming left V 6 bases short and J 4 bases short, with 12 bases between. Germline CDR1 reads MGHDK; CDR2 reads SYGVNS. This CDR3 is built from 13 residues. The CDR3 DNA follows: TGTGCCAGCAGATTCCAGGTACTCTATGGCTACACCTTC. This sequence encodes CASRFQVLYGYTF.

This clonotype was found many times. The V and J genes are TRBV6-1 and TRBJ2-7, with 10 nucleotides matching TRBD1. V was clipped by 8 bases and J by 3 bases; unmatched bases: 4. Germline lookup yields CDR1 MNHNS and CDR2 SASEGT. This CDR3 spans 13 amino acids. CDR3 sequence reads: CASYDRGHYEQYF. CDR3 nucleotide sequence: TGTGCCAGCTACGACAGGGGGCACTACGAGCAGTACTTC.

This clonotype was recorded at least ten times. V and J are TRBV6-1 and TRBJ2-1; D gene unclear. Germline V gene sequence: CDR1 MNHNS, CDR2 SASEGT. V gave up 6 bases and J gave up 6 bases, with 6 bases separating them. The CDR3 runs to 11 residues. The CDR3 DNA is TGTGCCAGCAGGGATGTCAATGAGCAGTTCTTC. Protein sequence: CASRDVNEQFF.

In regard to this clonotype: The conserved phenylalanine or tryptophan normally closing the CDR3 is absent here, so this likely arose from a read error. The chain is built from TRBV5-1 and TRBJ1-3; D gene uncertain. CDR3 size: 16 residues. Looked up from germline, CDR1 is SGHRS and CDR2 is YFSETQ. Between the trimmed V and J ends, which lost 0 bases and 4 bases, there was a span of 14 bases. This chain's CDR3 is CASSLAALPGGNTIYL. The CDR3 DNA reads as TGCGCCAGCAGCTTGGCTGCGCTTCCCGGGGGAAACACCATATATCTT.

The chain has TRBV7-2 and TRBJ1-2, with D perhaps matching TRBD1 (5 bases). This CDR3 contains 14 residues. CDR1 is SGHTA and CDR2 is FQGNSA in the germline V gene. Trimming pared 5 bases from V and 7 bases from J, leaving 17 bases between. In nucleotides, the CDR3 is TGTGCCAGCAGCCAAGGGGCCGGGTGGGGTGGCTACACCTTC. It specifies CASSQGAGWGGYTF. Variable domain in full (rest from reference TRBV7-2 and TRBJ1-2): GAGVSQSPSNKVTEKGKDVELRCDPISGHTALYWYRQSLGQGLEFLIYFQGNSAPDKSGLPSDRFSAERTGGSVSTLTIQRTQQEDSAVYLCASSQGAGWGGYTFGSGTRLTVV.

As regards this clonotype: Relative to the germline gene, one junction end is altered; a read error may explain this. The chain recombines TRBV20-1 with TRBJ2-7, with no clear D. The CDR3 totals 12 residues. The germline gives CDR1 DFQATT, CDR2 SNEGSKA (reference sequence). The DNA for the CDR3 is TGCAGTGCTGGAGAGGATATGTACGAGCAGTACTTC. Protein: CSAGEDMYEQYF.